This T cell receptor beta chain was documented in a study of blood T cell repertoires in COVID-19. The wider study: Researchers got acute and convalescent COVID-19 samples from the United States, Italy and Spain. T cells, B-cell-depleted T cells, or PBMCs provided the cDNA or gDNA that served as material.

Methods used by the authors: Estimates of nucleated cell counts were drawn from the amplification of reference gene primers. The assay was immunoSEQ multiplex PCR, and TCRdb's table has in-frame clones only and misses some. Clone size and V and J calls were adopted from that table, with D and trimming inferred from the DNA. The sample lists around 300,000 clones, 90% occurring once. Enrollment of patients from Seattle took place during active infection, with longitudinal follow-up. Trimming took 4 bases from V and 10 from J, leaving 13 bases between them. The germline V gene encodes CDR1 SNHLY and CDR2 FYNNEI. The CDR3 length is 12 residues.

The rearrangement links TRBV2 to TRBJ1-1; D is perhaps TRBD1 (6 bases). Sequences were obtained from peripheral blood. This receptor was taken from a woman in her 40s with COVID-19, enrolled during active disease. The CDR3 protein is CASSGGPGGAFF. CDR3 DNA: TGTGCCAGCAGTGGGGGGCCGGGGGGAGCTTTCTTT.